The entry that follows covers one T cell receptor beta chain sequence. The data were taken from a study of blood T cell repertoires in COVID-19. Overall study context: The United States, Italy and Spain provided the acute and convalescent COVID-19 samples. Sample material is recorded as cDNA or gDNA derived from T cells, B-cell-depleted T cells, or PBMCs.

Repertoires were generated with immunoSEQ multiplex PCR, while TCRdb's copy carries only in-frame clones and drops some. The sample lists under 200,000 clones, 80% to 90% seen once, with approximately 19% in the top ten. The V and J ends lost 1 base and 4 bases respectively, with 11 bases between them. Germline values: CDR1 SGHVS, CDR2 FQNEAQ. There are 15 residues in the CDR3. The sample comprised peripheral blood. The TCR originated in a woman in her 70s who had recovered from COVID-19. The chain has TRBV7-8 and TRBJ1-3; possible D gene TRBD1, 5 bases. DNA of the CDR3: TGTGCCAGCAGCTTAGGGGCAGGGTTCGGAAACACCATATATTTT. Translated, it gives CASSLGAGFGNTIYF.